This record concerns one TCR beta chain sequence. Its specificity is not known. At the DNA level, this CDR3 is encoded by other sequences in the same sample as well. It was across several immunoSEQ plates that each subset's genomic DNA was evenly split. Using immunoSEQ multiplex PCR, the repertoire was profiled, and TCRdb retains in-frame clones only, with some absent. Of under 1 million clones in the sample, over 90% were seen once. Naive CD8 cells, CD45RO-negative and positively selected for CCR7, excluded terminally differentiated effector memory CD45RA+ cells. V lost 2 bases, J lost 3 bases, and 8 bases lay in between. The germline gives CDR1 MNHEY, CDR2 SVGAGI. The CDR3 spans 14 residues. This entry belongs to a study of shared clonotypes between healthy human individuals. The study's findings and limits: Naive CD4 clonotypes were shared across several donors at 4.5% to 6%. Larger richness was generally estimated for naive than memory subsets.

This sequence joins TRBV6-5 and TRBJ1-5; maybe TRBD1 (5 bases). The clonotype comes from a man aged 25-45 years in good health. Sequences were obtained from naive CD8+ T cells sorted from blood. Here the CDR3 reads CASSYRQSNQPQHF. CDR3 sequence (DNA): TGTGCCAGCAGTTACCGACAGTCCAATCAGCCCCAGCATTTT.